Listed below are T cell receptor beta chains from one sample, sequenced in a study of cytomegalovirus exposure and HLA in healthy donors. The data were produced by immunoSEQ multiplex PCR, yet TCRdb's version contains in-frame clones alone and is incomplete. Of 160,000 or so clones listed, approximately 90% are singletons. The sample consisted of PBMCs. The receptors were gathered from a man younger than 35 in good health and CMV-seronegative. CDR3s include the opening cysteine and the closing phenylalanine or tryptophan. Fields, in order: V gene, D gene, J gene, clone size, CDR3 DNA, CDR3 protein. A D gene is named only where the DNA matches it firmly. Size values are once, few and many counts, or a class for expanded clones, and some rows have none.

V: TRBV19
D: TRBD1
J: TRBJ1-1
size: NA
DNA: TGTGCCAGTAGTATGGGACAGGGAGGGGCTGAAGCTTTCTTT
CDR3: CASSMGQGGAEAFF

V: TRBV10-1
D: NA
J: TRBJ1-1
size: NA
DNA: TGCGCCAGCAGTGAACTCCGGACTTCATTGAACACTGAAGCTTTCTTT
CDR3: CASSELRTSLNTEAFF

V: TRBV7-2
D: TRBD2
J: TRBJ2-1
size: NA
DNA: TGTGCCAGCAGCTTAGATAGCCTAGCGGGAGGGCGGGAGCAGTTCTTC
CDR3: CASSLDSLAGGREQFF

V: TRBV7-9
D: TRBD1
J: TRBJ2-3
size: NA
DNA: TGTGCCAGCAGCTTAGCGCAGGGGACAGGGGCAAGTGCAGATACGCAGTATTTT
CDR3: CASSLAQGTGASADTQYF

V: TRBV11-1
D: NA
J: TRBJ2-5
size: NA
DNA: TGTGCCAGCGCCGAGTTGAGCCAAGAGACCCAGTACTTC
CDR3: CASAELSQETQYF

V: TRBV4-1
D: NA
J: TRBJ1-5
size: NA
DNA: TGCGCCAGCAGCCAAGTTGAAGTCAGGGTCAATCAGCCCCAGCATTTT
CDR3: CASSQVEVRVNQPQHF

V: TRBV11-2
D: TRBD1
J: TRBJ1-2
size: NA
DNA: TGTGCCAGCAGCTCGTCGACAGGGGCTCATGGCTACACCTTC
CDR3: CASSSSTGAHGYTF

V: TRBV28
D: TRBD1
J: TRBJ1-3
size: once
DNA: TGTGCCAGCAGTTTGGGGACAGGGGGCTTCTCTGGAAACACCATATATTTT
CDR3: CASSLGTGGFSGNTIYF

V: TRBV28
D: NA
J: TRBJ2-1
size: once
DNA: TGTGCCTCAGAGGTGGACAACTCCTACAATGAGCAGTTCTTC
CDR3: CASEVDNSYNEQFF

V: TRBV6-6
D: TRBD2
J: TRBJ2-5
size: once
DNA: TGTGCCAGCAGTCCACTAGCGGGAGGGGAGACCCAGTACTTC
CDR3: CASSPLAGGETQYF

V: TRBV19
D: TRBD2
J: TRBJ2-5
size: NA
DNA: TGTGCCAGTAGTCCAGCTAGCGGGGGAATTACAGAGACCCAGTACTTC
CDR3: CASSPASGGITETQYF

V: TRBV7-9
D: NA
J: TRBJ2-1
size: NA
DNA: TGTGCCAGCAGCTTAGTCAGGGGCGGGCATGAGCAGTTCTTC
CDR3: CASSLVRGGHEQFF

V: TRBV28
D: TRBD2
J: TRBJ2-1
size: NA
DNA: TGTGCCAGTACGGGAGGGGCTAGTTCAGCGTTCTTC
CDR3: CASTGGASSAFF

V: TRBV10-3
D: NA
J: TRBJ2-1
size: NA
DNA: TGTGCCATCAGTGGCCGGGAGAACCACAATGAGCAGTTCTTC
CDR3: CAISGRENHNEQFF

V: TRBV28
D: NA
J: TRBJ2-6
size: NA
DNA: TGTGCCAGCAGTTTTCTCGGGGCCAACGTCCTGACTTTC
CDR3: CASSFLGANVLTF

V: TRBV5-1
D: NA
J: TRBJ1-1
size: NA
DNA: TGCGCCAGCATCCGGACTGAGAAAAACACTGAAGCTTTCTTT
CDR3: CASIRTEKNTEAFF

V: TRBV27
D: NA
J: TRBJ2-2
size: NA
DNA: TGTGCCAGCAGTTTAGGGGCCCTTAACACCGGGGAGCTGTTTTTT
CDR3: CASSLGALNTGELFF

V: TRBV5-4
D: NA
J: TRBJ2-4
size: NA
DNA: TGTGCCAGCAGCGATATGGAGCTAGCCAAAAACATTCAGTACTTC
CDR3: CASSDMELAKNIQYF

V: TRBV6-6
D: NA
J: TRBJ2-4
size: NA
DNA: TGTGCCAGCAGGCGGGACCAAGCACCCTGGAACATTCAGTACTTC
CDR3: CASRRDQAPWNIQYF

V: TRBV5-4
D: NA
J: TRBJ2-7
size: NA
DNA: TGTGCCAGCAGCTTGGATGGCGGAGGGAGCTCCTACGAGCAGTACTTC
CDR3: CASSLDGGGSSYEQYF

V: TRBV27
D: NA
J: TRBJ1-5
size: NA
DNA: TGTGCCAGCAGCCAGGGGTATCATCAGCCCCAGCATTTT
CDR3: CASSQGYHQPQHF

V: TRBV10-1
D: TRBD1
J: TRBJ1-1
size: NA
DNA: TGCGCCAGCAGCTATACAGGGGCCGTGAACACTGAAGCTTTCTTT
CDR3: CASSYTGAVNTEAFF

V: TRBV7-9
D: TRBD2
J: TRBJ2-7
size: once
DNA: TGTGCCAGCAGAGTCGGGACTAGCGACTCCTACGAGCAGTACTTC
CDR3: CASRVGTSDSYEQYF

V: TRBV5-1
D: TRBD1
J: TRBJ1-1
size: NA
DNA: TGCGCCAGCAGCCGGAGGACAGGGATGAACACTGAAGCTTTCTTT
CDR3: CASSRRTGMNTEAFF

V: TRBV10-2
D: NA
J: TRBJ1-1
size: NA
DNA: TGCGCCAGCACGGGGGGGACTGAAGCTTTCTTT
CDR3: CASTGGTEAFF

V: TRBV28
D: NA
J: TRBJ2-1
size: NA
DNA: TGTGCCAGCAGCCTATACAATGAGCAGTTCTTC
CDR3: CASSLYNEQFF

V: TRBV11-2
D: NA
J: TRBJ2-1
size: NA
DNA: TGTGCCAGCAGCTTAGACGGTGGCGGGGGCTACTCCTACAATGAGCAGTTCTTC
CDR3: CASSLDGGGGYSYNEQFF

V: TRBV29-1
D: TRBD1
J: TRBJ2-5
size: NA
DNA: TGCAGCGTTGAGGCCGGGACAGAAAGTCTGAGACAGGAGACCCAGTACTTC
CDR3: CSVEAGTESLRQETQYF

V: TRBV11-2
D: TRBD2
J: TRBJ2-5
size: NA
DNA: TGTGCCAGCAGCTCCATACGACTAGCGGGAGTAAGGGAGACCCAGTACTTC
CDR3: CASSSIRLAGVRETQYF

V: TRBV13
D: TRBD1
J: TRBJ2-5
size: NA
DNA: TGTGCCAGCAGCTTACTGACAGGGAAAGAGACCCAGTACTTC
CDR3: CASSLLTGKETQYF

V: TRBV4-3
D: TRBD2
J: TRBJ2-2
size: NA
DNA: TGCGCCAGCAGCCACCCTAGCGGGAGGGCCAGCACCGGGGAGCTGTTTTTT
CDR3: CASSHPSGRASTGELFF

V: TRBV30
D: NA
J: TRBJ1-6
size: NA
DNA: TGTGCCTGGAGTGGAGGACAGTATAATTCACCCCTCCACTTT
CDR3: CAWSGGQYNSPLHF